This T cell receptor (beta chain) was recorded in a study of blood T cell repertoires in COVID-19. CDR3 length: 17 residues. The germline V gene has CDR1 SGHNT and CDR2 YYREEE (reference sequence). J gave up 8 bases and V 4 bases, and 15 bases lay outside the gene matches. Sequencing was performed with immunoSEQ multiplex PCR; in TCRdb, only in-frame clones are kept and a portion is missing. The sample has roughly 170,000 clones, approximately 80% seen once. Clinical history reported by participants formed the basis on which cohorts were assigned. The sequence was obtained from a woman aged 45 to 65 who had recovered from COVID-19. J is TRBJ2-1 and V is TRBV5-4; TRBD1 aligns across 10 bases. Sequencing used PBMCs or T cells enriched from blood (not recorded which). The CDR3 DNA follows: TGTGCCAGCAGCCGGACAGGGGGTCTAAGGAATCCGCATGAGCAGTTCTTC. Translation: CASSRTGGLRNPHEQFF.